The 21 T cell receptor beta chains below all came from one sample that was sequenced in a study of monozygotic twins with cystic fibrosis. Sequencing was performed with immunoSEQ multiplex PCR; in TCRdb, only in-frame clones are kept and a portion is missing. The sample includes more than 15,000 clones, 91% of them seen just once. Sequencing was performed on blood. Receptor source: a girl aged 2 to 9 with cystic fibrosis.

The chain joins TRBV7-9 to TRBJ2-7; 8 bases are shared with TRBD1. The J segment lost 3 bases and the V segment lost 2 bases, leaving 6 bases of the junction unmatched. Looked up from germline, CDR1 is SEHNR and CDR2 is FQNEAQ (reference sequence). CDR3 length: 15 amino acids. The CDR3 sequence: CASSLWDRKSYEQYF. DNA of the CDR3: TGTGCCAGCAGCTTATGGGACAGGAAAAGCTACGAGCAGTACTTC.

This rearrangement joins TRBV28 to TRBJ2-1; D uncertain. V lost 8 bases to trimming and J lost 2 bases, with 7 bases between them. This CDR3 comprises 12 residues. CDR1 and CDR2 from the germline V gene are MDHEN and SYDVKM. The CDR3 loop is CASGLTYNEQFF. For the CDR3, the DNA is TGTGCCAGCGGGCTGACCTACAATGAGCAGTTCTTC.

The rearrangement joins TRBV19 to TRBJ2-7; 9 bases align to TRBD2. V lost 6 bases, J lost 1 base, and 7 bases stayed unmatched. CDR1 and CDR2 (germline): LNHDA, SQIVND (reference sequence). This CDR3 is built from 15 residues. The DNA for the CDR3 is TGTGCCAGTAGCGAGACTAGCGGACTTTCCTACGAGCAGTACTTC. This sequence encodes CASSETSGLSYEQYF.

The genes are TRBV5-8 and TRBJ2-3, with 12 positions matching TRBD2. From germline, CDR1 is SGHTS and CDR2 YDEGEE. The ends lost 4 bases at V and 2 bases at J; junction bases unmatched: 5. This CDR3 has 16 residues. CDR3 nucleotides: TGTGCCAGCAGCGCCGGACTAGCGGGACTCACAGATACGCAGTATTTT. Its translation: CASSAGLAGLTDTQYF. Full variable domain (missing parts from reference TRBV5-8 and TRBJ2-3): EAGVTQSPTHLIKTRGQQATLRCSPISGHTSVYWYQQALGLGLQFLLWYDEGEERNRGNFPPRFSGRQFPNYSSELNVNALELEDSALYLCASSAGLAGLTDTQYFGPGTRLTVL.

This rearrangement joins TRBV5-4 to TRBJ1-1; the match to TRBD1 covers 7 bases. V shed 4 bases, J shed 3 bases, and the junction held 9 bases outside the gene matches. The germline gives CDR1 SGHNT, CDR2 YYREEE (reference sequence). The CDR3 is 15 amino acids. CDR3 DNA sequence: TGTGCCAGCAGCCAAACGGACAGGCGGGACACTGAAGCTTTCTTT. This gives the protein CASSQTDRRDTEAFF.

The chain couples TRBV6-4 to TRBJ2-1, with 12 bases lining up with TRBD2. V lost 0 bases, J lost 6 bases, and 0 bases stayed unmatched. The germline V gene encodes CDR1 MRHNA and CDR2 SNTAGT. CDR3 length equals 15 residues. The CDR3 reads CASSDSTSGSNEQFF. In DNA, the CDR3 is TGTGCCAGCAGTGACTCGACTAGCGGGAGCAATGAGCAGTTCTTC.

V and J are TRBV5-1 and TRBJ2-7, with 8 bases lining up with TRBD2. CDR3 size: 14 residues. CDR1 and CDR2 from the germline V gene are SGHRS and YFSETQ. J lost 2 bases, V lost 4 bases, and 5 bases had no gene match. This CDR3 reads CASSPRGAAYEQYF. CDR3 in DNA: TGCGCCAGCAGCCCGCGGGGGGCGGCCTACGAGCAGTACTTC. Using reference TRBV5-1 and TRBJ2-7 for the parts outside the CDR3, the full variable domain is KAGVTQTPRYLIKTRGQQVTLSCSPISGHRSVSWYQQTPGQGLQFLFEYFSETQRNKGNFPGRFSGRQFSNSRSEMNVSTLELGDSALYLCASSPRGAAYEQYFGPGTRLTVT.

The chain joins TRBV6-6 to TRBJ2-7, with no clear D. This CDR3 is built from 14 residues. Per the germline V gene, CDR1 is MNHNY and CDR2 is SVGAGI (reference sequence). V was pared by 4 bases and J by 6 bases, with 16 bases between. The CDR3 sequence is CASSWGRSLREQYF. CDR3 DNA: TGTGCCAGCAGTTGGGGAAGATCCCTTCGCGAGCAGTACTTC.

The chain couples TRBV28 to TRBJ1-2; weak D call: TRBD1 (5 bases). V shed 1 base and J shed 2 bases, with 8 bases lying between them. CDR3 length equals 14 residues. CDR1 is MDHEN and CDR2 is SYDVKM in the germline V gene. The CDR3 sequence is CASSLSTDNYGYTF. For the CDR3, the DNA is TGTGCCAGCAGTTTATCGACAGACAACTATGGCTACACCTTC.

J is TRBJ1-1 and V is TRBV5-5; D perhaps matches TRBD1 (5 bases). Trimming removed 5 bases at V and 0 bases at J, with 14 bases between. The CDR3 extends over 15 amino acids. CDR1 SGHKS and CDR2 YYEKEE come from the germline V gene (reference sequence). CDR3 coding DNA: TGTGCCAGCAGTACAGGCGAACCGATGAACACTGAAGCTTTCTTT. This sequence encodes CASSTGEPMNTEAFF.

For the CDR3, the DNA is TGCGCCAGCAGCTTGGCGACACAGAACACAGATACGCAGTATTTT. Protein product: CASSLATQNTDTQYF. The V and J genes are TRBV5-1 and TRBJ2-3; D remains ambiguous. Germline lookup yields CDR1 SGHRS and CDR2 YFSETQ. This CDR3 region has 15 residues. The germline V and J ends were trimmed by 0 bases and 2 bases, with 10 bases remaining between them.

This CDR3 reads CASSAFWDGNYGYTF. The CDR3 nucleotides read TGTGCCAGCAGTGCTTTCTGGGACGGTAACTATGGCTACACCTTC. V usage is TRBV6-6 and J usage is TRBJ1-2, with a possible D match to TRBD1 (5 bases). Germline V lookup: CDR1 MNHNY, CDR2 SVGAGI (reference sequence). CDR3 length: 15 amino acids. V was trimmed by 5 bases and J by 1 base, leaving 14 bases between them.

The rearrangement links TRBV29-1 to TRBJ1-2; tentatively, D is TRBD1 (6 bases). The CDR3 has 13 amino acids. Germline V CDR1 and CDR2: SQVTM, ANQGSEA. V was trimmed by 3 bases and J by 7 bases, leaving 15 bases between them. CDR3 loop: CSVEWDILFGYTF. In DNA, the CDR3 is TGCAGCGTTGAGTGGGACATTCTTTTTGGCTACACCTTC.

This CDR3 is CASSPGQPLSYEQYF. The DNA of the CDR3 is TGTGCCAGCAGCCCGGGACAGCCCCTGTCCTACGAGCAGTACTTC. The rearrangement links TRBV5-8 to TRBJ2-7; 7 nucleotides line up with TRBD1. Losses at the gene ends were 4 bases for V and 1 base for J; bases not matched to a gene: 8. From germline, CDR1 is SGHTS and CDR2 YDEGEE. This CDR3 region has 15 residues.

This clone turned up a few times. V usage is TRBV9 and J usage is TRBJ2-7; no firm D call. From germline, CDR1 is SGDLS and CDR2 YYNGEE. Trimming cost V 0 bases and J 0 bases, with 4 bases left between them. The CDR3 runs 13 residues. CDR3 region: CASSVEDSYEQYF. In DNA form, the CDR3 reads TGTGCCAGCAGCGTAGAAGACTCCTACGAGCAGTACTTC.

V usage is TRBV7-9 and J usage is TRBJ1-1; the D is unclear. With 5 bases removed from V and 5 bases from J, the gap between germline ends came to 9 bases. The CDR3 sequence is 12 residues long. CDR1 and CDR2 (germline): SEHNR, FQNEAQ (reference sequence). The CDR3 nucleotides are TGTGCCAGCAGCCAAAGCTCAACTGAAGCTTTCTTT. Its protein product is CASSQSSTEAFF.

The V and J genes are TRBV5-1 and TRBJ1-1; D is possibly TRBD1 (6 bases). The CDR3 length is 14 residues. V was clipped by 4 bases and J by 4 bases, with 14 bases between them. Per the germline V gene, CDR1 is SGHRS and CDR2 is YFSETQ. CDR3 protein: CASSILQGTTEAFF. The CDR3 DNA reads TGCGCCAGCAGCATCTTACAGGGCACCACTGAAGCTTTCTTT.

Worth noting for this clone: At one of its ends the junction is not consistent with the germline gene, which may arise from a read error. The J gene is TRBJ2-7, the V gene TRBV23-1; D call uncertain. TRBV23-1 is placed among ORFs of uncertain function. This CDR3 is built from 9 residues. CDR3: CASPSGPPF. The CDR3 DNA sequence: TGCGCCAGCCCTTCCGGCCCACCCTTC.

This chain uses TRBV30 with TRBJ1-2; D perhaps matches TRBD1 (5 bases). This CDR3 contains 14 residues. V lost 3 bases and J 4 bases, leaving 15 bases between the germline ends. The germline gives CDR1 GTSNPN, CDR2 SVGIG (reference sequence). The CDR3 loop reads CAWSGGIPVYGYTF. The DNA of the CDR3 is TGTGCCTGGAGCGGGGGAATTCCCGTCTATGGCTACACCTTC.

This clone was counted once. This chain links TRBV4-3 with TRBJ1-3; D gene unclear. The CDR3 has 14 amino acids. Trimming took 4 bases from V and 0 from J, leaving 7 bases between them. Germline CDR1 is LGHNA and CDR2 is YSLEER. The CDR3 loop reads CASSPTHSGNTIYF. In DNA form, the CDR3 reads TGCGCCAGCAGCCCGACCCACTCTGGAAACACCATATATTTT.

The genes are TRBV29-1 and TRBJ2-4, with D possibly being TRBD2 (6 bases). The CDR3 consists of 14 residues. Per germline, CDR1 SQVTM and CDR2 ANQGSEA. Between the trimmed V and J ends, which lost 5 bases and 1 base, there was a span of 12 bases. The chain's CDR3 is CSVYGGLAKNIQYF. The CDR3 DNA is TGCAGCGTTTACGGGGGACTGGCCAAAAACATTCAGTACTTC.